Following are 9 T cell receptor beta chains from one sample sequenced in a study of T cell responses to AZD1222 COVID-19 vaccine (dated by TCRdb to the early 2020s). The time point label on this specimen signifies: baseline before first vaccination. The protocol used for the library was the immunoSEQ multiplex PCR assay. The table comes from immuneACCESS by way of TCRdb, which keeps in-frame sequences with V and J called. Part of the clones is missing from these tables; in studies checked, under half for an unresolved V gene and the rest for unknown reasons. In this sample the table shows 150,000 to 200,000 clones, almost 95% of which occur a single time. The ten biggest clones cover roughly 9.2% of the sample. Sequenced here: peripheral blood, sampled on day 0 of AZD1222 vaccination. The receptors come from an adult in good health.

This chain's CDR3 is CASSDPQEAGVSYEQYF. CDR3 sequence (DNA): TGTGCCAGCAGTGACCCCCAAGAGGCAGGAGTCTCCTACGAGCAGTACTTC. This chain uses TRBV25-1 with TRBJ2-7; no firm D call. V lost 3 bases and J 0 bases, leaving 18 bases between the germline ends. The CDR3 is 17 residues long. In germline, CDR1 is MGHDK, CDR2 SYGVNS.

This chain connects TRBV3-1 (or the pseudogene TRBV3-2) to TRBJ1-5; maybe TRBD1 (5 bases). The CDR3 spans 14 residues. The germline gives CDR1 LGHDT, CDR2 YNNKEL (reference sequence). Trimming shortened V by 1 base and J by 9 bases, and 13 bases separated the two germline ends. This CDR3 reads CASSQVQGGGPQHF. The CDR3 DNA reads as TGTGCCAGCAGCCAAGTTCAGGGCGGAGGGCCCCAGCATTTT.

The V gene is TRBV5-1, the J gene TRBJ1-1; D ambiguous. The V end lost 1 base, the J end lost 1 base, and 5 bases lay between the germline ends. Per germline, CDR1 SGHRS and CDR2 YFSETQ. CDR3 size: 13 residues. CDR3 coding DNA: TGCGCCAGCAGCTTGCTTCGGAACACTGAAGCTTTCTTT. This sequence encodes CASSLLRNTEAFF.

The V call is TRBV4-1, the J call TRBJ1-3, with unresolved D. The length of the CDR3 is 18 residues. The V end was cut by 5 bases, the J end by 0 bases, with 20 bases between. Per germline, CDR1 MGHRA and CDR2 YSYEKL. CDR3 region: CASSEALVLGASGNTIYF. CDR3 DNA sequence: TGCGCCAGCAGCGAAGCCCTGGTGCTAGGAGCCTCTGGAAACACCATATATTTT.

The DNA for the CDR3 is TGCGCCAGCACGGCTCGCATCATGAACACTGAAGCTTTCTTT. Translated: CASTARIMNTEAFF. The genes are TRBV23-1 and TRBJ1-1; D gene unclear. TRBV23-1 is an open reading frame, and its role is uncertain. The CDR3 runs 14 residues. Trimming pared 7 bases from V and 0 bases from J, leaving 12 bases between.

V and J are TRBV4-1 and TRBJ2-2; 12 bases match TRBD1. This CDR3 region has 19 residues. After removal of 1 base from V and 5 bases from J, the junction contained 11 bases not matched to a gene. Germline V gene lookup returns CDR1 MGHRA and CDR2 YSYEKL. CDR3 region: CASSQGTGTGGFYTGELFF. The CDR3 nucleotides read TGCGCCAGCAGCCAAGGCACCGGGACAGGGGGCTTTTATACCGGGGAGCTGTTTTTT.

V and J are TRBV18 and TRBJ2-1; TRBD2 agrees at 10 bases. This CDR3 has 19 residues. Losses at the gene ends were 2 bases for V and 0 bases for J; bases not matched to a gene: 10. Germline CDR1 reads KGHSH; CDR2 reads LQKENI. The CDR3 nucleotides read TGTGCCAGCTCACCAAAGCGGGAGGGTCCTCCGAGCTCCTACAATGAGCAGTTCTTC. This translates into CASSPKREGPPSSYNEQFF.

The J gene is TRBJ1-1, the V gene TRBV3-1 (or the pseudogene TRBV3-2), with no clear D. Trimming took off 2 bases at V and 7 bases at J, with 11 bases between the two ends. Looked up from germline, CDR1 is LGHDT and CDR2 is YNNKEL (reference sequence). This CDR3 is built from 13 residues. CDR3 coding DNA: TGTGCCAGCAGCCAATGGCCCATAGGTGAAGCTTTCTTT. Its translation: CASSQWPIGEAFF.

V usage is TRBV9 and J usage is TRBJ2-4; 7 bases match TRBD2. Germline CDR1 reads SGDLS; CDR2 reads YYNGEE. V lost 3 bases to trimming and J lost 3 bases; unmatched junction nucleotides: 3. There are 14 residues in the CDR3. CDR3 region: CASSATSDKNIQYF. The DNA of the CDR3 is TGTGCCAGCAGCGCCACTAGCGACAAAAACATTCAGTACTTC.